This section outlines one T cell receptor (beta chain) sequence together with its context. The antigen is unknown. This sample also contains other DNA sequences that code for the same CDR3. This sample is part of a study of graft-versus-host responses after intestinal transplantation. The overall study: Recipients got multivisceral, liver-intestinal, or isolated intestinal transplants. The study gave all recipients anti-thymocyte globulin induction, then tacrolimus and steroids for roughly 3 years.

Libraries were prepared by immunoSEQ multiplex PCR; TCRdb keeps only in-frame clonotypes and omits some of them. The table lists fewer than 110,000 clones, 87% of them singletons, with 0.71% in the top ten. Trimming cost V 6 bases and J 1 base; bases outside gene matches: 2. The CDR3 runs 14 residues. CDR1 is SNHLY, CDR2 FYNNEI, per germline. General study results and limits: Some GvH clones appeared in ileal mucosa or blood before recipient bone marrow.

This material consisted of unstimulated CD4+ T cells sorted from spleen or lymph node cells, taken before transplant. This chain uses TRBV2 with TRBJ1-1, with 10 bases that match TRBD1. This clonotype originated in a human donor who was the organ donor for an intestinal transplant. DNA of the CDR3: TGTGCCAGCAGCCGGACAGGGGGGAACACTGAAGCTTTCTTT. Translated: CASSRTGGNTEAFF.